This TCR beta chain stems from a study of siplizumab effects on memory and regulatory T cells. General study points: The study found that siplizumab significantly reduced alloreactive sequences traceable to unstimulated CD4+ memory cells.

The germline V gene has CDR1 MDHEN and CDR2 SYDVKM. The V end was cut by 5 bases, the J end by 6 bases, with 11 bases between. The CDR3 sequence is 13 residues long. The table came from immunoSEQ multiplex PCR; TCRdb's copy has only in-frame clones and leaves some out. This sample yields roughly 62,000 clones, of which around 79% are seen a single time; about 0.4% belongs to the top ten. Concerning this clone itself: Antigen unknown.

The TCR comes from a human donor in good health. The sample was memory CD4+ T cells sorted from blood. The chain couples TRBV28 to TRBJ2-1; a weak D match, TRBD1 (5 bases). The CDR3 nucleotides read TGTGCCAGCAGTACCGACAGATCCAATGAGCAGTTCTTC. Translated, it gives CASSTDRSNEQFF. Together with reference TRBV28 and TRBJ2-1, the CDR3 gives the full variable domain: DVKVTQSSRYLVKRTGEKVFLECVQDMDHENMFWYRQDPGLGLRLIYFSYDVKMKEKGDIPEGYSVSREKKERFSLILESASTNQTSMYLCASSTDRSNEQFFGPGTRLTVL.